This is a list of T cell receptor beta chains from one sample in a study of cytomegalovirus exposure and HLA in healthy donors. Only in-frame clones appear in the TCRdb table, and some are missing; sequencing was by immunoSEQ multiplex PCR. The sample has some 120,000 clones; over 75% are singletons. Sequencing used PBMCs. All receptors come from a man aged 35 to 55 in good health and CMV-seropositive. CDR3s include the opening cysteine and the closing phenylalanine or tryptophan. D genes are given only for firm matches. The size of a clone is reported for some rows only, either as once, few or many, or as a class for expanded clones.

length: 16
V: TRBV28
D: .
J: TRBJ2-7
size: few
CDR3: CASSPRGPTSTYEQYF
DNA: TGTGCCAGCAGTCCTAGAGGGCCTACCTCTACCTACGAGCAGTACTTC

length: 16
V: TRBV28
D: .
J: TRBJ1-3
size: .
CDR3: CASSLFVRTTGNTIYF
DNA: TGTGCCAGCAGTTTATTCGTTCGGACAACCGGAAACACCATATATTTT

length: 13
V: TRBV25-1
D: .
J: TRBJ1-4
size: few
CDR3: CASSEIRGEKLFF
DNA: TGTGCCAGCAGTGAGATAAGAGGGGAAAAACTGTTTTTT

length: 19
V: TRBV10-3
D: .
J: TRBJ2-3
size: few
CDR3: CATSASGAGGGQNTDTQYF
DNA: TGTGCCACCTCCGCTTCAGGCGCCGGCGGGGGCCAAAACACAGATACGCAGTATTTT

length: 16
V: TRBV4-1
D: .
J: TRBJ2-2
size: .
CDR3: CASSPFTVRDTGELFF
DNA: TGCGCCAGCAGTCCCTTTACCGTGCGAGACACCGGGGAGCTGTTTTTT

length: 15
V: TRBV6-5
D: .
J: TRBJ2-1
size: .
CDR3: CASSYSRTATNEQFF
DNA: TGTGCCAGCAGTTACTCCAGGACAGCTACAAATGAGCAGTTCTTC

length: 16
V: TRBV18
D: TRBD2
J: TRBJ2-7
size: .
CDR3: CASSPPAGLPSYEQYF
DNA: TGTGCCAGCTCACCACCGGCGGGACTACCCTCCTACGAGCAGTACTTC

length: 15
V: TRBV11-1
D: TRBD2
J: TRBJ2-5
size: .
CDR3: CASSAGLVSPETQYF
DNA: TGTGCCAGCAGCGCGGGACTAGTGTCCCCAGAGACCCAGTACTTC

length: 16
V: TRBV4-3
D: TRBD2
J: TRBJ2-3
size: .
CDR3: CASSQVNGGAGDTQYF
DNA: TGCGCCAGCAGCCAAGTCAACGGGGGGGCGGGAGATACGCAGTATTTT

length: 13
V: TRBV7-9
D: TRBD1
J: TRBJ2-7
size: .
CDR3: CASSLTTGPEQYF
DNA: TGTGCCAGCAGCTTAACGACAGGGCCCGAGCAGTACTTC

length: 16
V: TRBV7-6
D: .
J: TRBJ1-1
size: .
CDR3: CASSSKGPGEFTEAFF
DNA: TGTGCCAGCAGCTCCAAGGGCCCGGGGGAGTTCACTGAAGCTTTCTTT

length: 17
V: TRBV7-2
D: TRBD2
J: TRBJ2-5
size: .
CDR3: CASSLVRTSGGQETQYF
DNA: TGTGCCAGCAGCTTAGTTAGGACTAGCGGGGGCCAAGAGACCCAGTACTTC

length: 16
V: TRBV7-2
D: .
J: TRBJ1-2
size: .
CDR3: CASSSLSKTGNYGYTF
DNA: TGTGCCAGCAGCTCACTATCAAAGACAGGAAACTATGGCTACACCTTC

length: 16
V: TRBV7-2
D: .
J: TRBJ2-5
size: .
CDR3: CASSLVSVRRLETQYF
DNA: TGTGCCAGCAGCTTAGTCTCGGTTAGGAGGCTGGAGACCCAGTACTTC

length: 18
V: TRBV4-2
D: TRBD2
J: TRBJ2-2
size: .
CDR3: CASSHGLAGGPSTGELFF
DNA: TGTGCCAGCAGCCATGGACTAGCGGGGGGGCCTAGCACCGGGGAGCTGTTTTTT

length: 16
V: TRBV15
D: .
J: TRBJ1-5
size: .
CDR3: CATSRDVGGGSQPQHF
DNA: TGTGCCACCAGCAGAGATGTAGGGGGAGGGAGTCAGCCCCAGCATTTT

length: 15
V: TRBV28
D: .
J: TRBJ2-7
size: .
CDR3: CASSLPSTVGYEQYF
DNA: TGTGCCAGCAGTTTACCGTCGACAGTCGGATACGAGCAGTACTTC

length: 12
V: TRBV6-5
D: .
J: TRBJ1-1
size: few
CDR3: CASSYSTGEAFF
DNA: TGTGCCAGCAGTTACTCGACAGGTGAAGCTTTCTTT

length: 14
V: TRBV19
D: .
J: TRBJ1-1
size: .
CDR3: CASSISTMNTEAFF
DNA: TGTGCCAGTAGTATCAGTACGATGAACACTGAAGCTTTCTTT

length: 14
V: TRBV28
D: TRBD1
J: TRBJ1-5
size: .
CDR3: CASQGQGGNQPQHF
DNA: TGTGCCAGCCAGGGACAGGGGGGAAATCAGCCCCAGCATTTT

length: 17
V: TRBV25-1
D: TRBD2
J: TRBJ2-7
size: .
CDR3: CASSESAGLAGKYEQYF
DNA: TGTGCCAGCAGTGAATCGGCAGGGCTAGCGGGGAAATACGAGCAGTACTTC

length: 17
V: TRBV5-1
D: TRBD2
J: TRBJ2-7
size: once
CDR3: CASSHVGRGLKDYEQYF
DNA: TGCGCCAGCAGCCACGTCGGGCGGGGGTTGAAAGACTACGAGCAGTACTTC

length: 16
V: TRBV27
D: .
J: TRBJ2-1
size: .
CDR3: CASSLNPGSTSNEQFF
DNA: TGTGCCAGCAGTCTTAATCCAGGGTCGACCTCCAATGAGCAGTTCTTC

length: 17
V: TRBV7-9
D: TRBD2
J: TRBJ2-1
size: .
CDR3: CASSLWGGAGGNNEQFF
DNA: TGTGCCAGCAGCTTATGGGGTGGGGCGGGGGGAAACAATGAGCAGTTCTTC

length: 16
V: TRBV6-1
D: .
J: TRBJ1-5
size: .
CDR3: CASSETGIYSNQPQHF
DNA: TGTGCCAGCAGTGAAACCGGGATCTATAGCAATCAGCCCCAGCATTTT

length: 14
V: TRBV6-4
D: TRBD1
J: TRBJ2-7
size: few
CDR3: CASTAAGTGDEQYF
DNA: TGTGCCAGCACTGCTGCCGGGACAGGGGACGAGCAGTACTTC

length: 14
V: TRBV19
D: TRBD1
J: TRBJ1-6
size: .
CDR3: CASSIYRGNSPLHF
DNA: TGTGCCAGTAGTATATACAGGGGGAATTCACCCCTCCACTTT

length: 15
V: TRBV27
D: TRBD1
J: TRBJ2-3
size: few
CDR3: CASSLTGQGADTQYF
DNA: TGTGCCAGCAGTTTAACCGGACAGGGTGCAGATACGCAGTATTTT

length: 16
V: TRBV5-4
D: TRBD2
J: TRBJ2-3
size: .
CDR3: CASSRRIAGGGDTQYF
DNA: TGTGCCAGCAGCCGACGGATAGCGGGGGGCGGAGATACGCAGTATTTT

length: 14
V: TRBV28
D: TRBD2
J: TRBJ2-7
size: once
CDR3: CASSTPGLPVEQYF
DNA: TGTGCCAGCAGCACCCCGGGACTACCGGTCGAGCAGTACTTC

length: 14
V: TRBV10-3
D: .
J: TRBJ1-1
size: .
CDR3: CAISTGGMNTEAFF
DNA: TGTGCCATCAGCACCGGGGGGATGAACACTGAAGCTTTCTTT

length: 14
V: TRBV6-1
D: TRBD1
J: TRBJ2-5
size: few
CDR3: CASTAQGARETQYF
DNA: TGTGCCAGCACCGCGCAGGGGGCAAGGGAGACCCAGTACTTC

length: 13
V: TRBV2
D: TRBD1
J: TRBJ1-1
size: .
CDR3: CASILTGTGEAFF
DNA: TGTGCCAGCATCCTAACCGGGACAGGTGAAGCTTTCTTT

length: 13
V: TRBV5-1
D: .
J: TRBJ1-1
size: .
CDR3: CASSFIGNTEAFF
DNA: TGCGCCAGCAGCTTTATCGGGAACACTGAAGCTTTCTTT

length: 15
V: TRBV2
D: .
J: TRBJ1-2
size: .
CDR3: CASTAYRQNGHGYTF
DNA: TGTGCCAGCACCGCATACAGGCAAAACGGGCATGGCTACACCTTC

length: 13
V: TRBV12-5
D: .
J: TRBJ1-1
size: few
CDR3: CASRREVGTEAFF
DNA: TGTGCTAGTAGGCGGGAGGTGGGCACTGAAGCTTTCTTT

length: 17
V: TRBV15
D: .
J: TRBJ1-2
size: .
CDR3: CATSRDHVQGNSYGYTF
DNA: TGTGCCACCAGCAGAGATCATGTTCAGGGGAACAGCTATGGCTACACCTTC

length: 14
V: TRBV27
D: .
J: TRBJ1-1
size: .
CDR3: CASSPDGEAPEAFF
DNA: TGTGCCAGCAGTCCAGACGGGGAGGCCCCTGAAGCTTTCTTT

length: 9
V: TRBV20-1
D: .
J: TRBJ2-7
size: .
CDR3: CSADSEQYF
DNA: TGCAGTGCGGACTCCGAGCAGTACTTC

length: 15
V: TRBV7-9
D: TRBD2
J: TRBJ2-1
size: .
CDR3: CASSHGGSSYNEQFF
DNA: TGTGCCAGCAGCCACGGGGGGAGCTCCTACAATGAGCAGTTCTTC

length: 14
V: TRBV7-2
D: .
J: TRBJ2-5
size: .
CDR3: CASSSLRFGETQYF
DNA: TGTGCCAGCAGCTCGCTCCGGTTCGGAGAGACCCAGTACTTC

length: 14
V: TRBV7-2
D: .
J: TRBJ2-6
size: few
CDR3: CASDAESGANVLTF
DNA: TGTGCCAGCGATGCAGAATCTGGGGCCAACGTCCTGACTTTC

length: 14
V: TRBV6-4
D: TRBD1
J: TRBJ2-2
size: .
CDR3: CANNRGPHGGELFF
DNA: TGTGCCAACAACAGGGGGCCCCATGGCGGGGAGCTGTTTTTT

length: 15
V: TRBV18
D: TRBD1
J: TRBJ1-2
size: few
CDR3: CASSRDRGMSYGYTF
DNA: TGTGCCAGCTCTAGGGACAGGGGAATGAGCTATGGCTACACCTTC

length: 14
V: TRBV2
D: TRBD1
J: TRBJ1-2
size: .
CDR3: CASSSDRVYYGYTF
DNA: TGTGCCAGCTCCTCGGACAGGGTTTACTATGGCTACACCTTC

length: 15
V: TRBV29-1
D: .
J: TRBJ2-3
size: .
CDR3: CSVASTGLSTDTQYF
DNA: TGCAGCGTTGCATCAACAGGGCTGAGCACAGATACGCAGTATTTT

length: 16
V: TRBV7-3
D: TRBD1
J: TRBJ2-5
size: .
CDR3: CASSLRGQGLLETQYF
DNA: TGTGCCAGCAGCTTAAGGGGACAGGGTCTTCTGGAGACCCAGTACTTC

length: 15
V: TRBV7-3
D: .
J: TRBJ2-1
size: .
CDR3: CASSFQPSSYNEQFF
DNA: TGTGCCAGCAGCTTCCAACCGAGCTCCTACAATGAGCAGTTCTTC

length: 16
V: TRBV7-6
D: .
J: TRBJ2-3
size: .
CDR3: CASSLGTPPSTDTQYF
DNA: TGTGCCAGCAGCTTAGGTACACCTCCTAGCACAGATACGCAGTATTTT

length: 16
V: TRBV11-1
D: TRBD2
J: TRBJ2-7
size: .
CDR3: CASSLEPPGTSIEQYF
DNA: TGTGCCAGCAGCTTAGAACCCCCTGGGACTAGTATCGAGCAGTACTTC

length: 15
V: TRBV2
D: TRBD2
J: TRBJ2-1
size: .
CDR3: CASSLSGGVYNEQFF
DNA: TGTGCCAGCAGCCTCAGCGGGGGAGTATACAATGAGCAGTTCTTC

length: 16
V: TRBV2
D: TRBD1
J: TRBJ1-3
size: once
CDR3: CASRVHRTGSGNTIYF
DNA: TGTGCCAGTAGAGTTCATCGGACAGGCTCTGGAAACACCATATATTTT

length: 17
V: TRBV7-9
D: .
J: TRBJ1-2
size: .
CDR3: CASTFFFVGGSNYGYTF
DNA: TGTGCCAGCACCTTTTTTTTCGTTGGGGGCTCGAACTATGGCTACACCTTC

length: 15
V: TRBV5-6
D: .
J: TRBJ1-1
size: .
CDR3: CASSRDAGLNTEAFF
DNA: TGTGCCAGCAGCCGGGACGCGGGACTGAACACTGAAGCTTTCTTT

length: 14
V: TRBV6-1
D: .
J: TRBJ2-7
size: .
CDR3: CASSELGAGYEQYF
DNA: TGTGCCAGCAGTGAGTTGGGTGCGGGCTACGAGCAGTACTTC